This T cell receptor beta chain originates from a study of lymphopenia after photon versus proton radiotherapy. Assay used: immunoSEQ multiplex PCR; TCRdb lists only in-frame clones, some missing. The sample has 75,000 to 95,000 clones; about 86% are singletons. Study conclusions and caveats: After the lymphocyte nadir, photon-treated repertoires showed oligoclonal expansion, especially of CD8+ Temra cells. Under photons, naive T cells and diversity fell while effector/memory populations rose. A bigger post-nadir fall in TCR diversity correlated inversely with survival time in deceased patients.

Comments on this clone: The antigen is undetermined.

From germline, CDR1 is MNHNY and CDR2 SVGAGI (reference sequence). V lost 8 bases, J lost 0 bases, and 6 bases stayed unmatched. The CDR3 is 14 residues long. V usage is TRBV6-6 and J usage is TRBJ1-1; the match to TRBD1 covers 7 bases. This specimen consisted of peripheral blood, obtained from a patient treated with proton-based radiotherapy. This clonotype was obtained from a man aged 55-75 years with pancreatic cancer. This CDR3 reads CASYTGEMNTEAFF. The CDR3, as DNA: TGTGCCAGCTATACAGGGGAAATGAACACTGAAGCTTTCTTT.